The text below deals with one T cell receptor (beta chain). No antigen is known for it. These data are taken from a study of cytomegalovirus exposure and HLA in healthy donors. In the study overall: Falling in the Caucasian-associated ancestry cluster were less than 85% of approximately 410 genotyped donors.

PCR involved 60 Vbeta and 13 Jbeta primers. Here immunoSEQ multiplex PCR was the method, and the copy in TCRdb shows in-frame clones only, minus some. The table lists some 110,000 clones. Broader study findings: In a later analysis, TCR beta V- and J-gene trimming showed a link to a missense DCLRE1C variant. In vitro, three CMV-associated chains proved specific for CMV antigens.

The CDR3 sequence is 16 residues long. The germline V gene encodes CDR1 SEHNR and CDR2 FQNEAQ (reference sequence). J was trimmed by 7 bases and V by 2 bases; bases with no gene match: 10. What was sequenced was PBMCs. The rearrangement joins TRBV7-9 to TRBJ1-2, with TRBD1 matching over 10 bases. This TCR came from a man aged 35-49 years in good health and CMV-seropositive. In nucleotides, the CDR3 is TGTGCCAGCAGCTTACTGGGGACAGGGGTTAAGAGTGGCTACACCTTC. Protein product: CASSLLGTGVKSGYTF.